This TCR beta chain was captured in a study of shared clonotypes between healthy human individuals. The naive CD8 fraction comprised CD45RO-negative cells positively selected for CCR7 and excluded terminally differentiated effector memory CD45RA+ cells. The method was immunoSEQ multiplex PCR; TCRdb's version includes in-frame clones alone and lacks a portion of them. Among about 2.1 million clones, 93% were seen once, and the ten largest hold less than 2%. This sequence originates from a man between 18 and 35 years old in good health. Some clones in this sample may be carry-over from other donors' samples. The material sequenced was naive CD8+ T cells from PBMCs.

CDR3 in DNA: TGCGCCAGCAGCCAAGATCGGTGGGGATGGAGCACTGAAGCTTTCTTT. It encodes CASSQDRWGWSTEAFF. V and J are TRBV4-1 and TRBJ1-1; D unclear. Trimming pared 0 bases from V and 4 bases from J, leaving 15 bases between. CDR1 is MGHRA, CDR2 YSYEKL, per germline. The CDR3 is made up of 16 amino acids.